The TCR beta chain under discussion was sequenced for a study of blood T cells in healthy people across ages. Study conclusions and caveats: Among T cells, TCR beta diversity per million cells dropped roughly linearly as age rose. Fewer expanded clones and more diversity marked long-lived versus aged donors.

A sample-barcoded 5' primer and a J-beta primer mix were used in a second PCR of roughly 7 to 11 cycles. TCRdb redid the calling of the 5' RACE reads with MiXCR, one entry per CDR3 protein. The sample consists of approximately 800,000 distinct CDR3 sequences, about 62% of them appearing once. This clonotype was seen just once. Antigen unknown. Sequences were obtained from blood. The TCR comes from a man younger than 40 in good health.

The CDR3: CAWSADTGANVLTF. DNA of the CDR3: TGTGCCTGGAGTGCCGACACTGGGGCCAACGTCCTGACTTTC. This rearrangement joins TRBV30 to TRBJ2-6; D gene ambiguous. The CDR3 is 14 residues long. CDR1 and CDR2 (germline): GTSNPN, SVGIG (reference sequence). V lost 1 base, J lost 2 bases, and 6 bases lay in between.